This record concerns one T cell receptor (beta chain) sequence. Its antigen is as yet unknown. After isolation, RNA underwent reverse transcription to generate cDNA as the sequencing template. The table came from immunoSEQ multiplex PCR; TCRdb's copy has only in-frame clones and leaves some out. The repertoire holds 150,000 to 200,000 clones, with around 64% as singletons. The data were taken from a study of CD8+ T cells in alopecia areata. Study background: Each day, treated patients took oral tofacitinib twice, at 5 to 10 mg per dose. Overall study findings and caveats: Amid tofacitinib therapy, many expanded lesional clones stayed present in scalp and blood. Among the top 100, expanded CD8+ clones, as well as scalp clonality, were significantly decreased by tofacitinib.

As to treatment: oral pan-JAK inhibitor, 5-10 mg twice daily. From alopecia areata patients, lesional scalp punch biopsies and peripheral blood were collected. This material consisted of CD4+ T cells sorted from blood, taken around week 50, from a patient treated with tofacitinib. The clonotype originates from a human donor with alopecia areata.

CDR3 residues: CASGDIDTEAFF. CDR3 bases: TGTGCCAGTGGGGATATTGACACTGAAGCTTTCTTT. The chain employs TRBV19 and TRBJ1-1; D is ambiguous. Germline values: CDR1 LNHDA, CDR2 SQIVND (reference sequence). The CDR3 totals 12 residues. The V end lost 8 bases, the J end lost 3 bases, and 10 bases lay between the germline ends.